The 32 T cell receptor beta chains below come from one sample, sequenced in a study of blood T cell repertoires in COVID-19. The protocol was immunoSEQ multiplex PCR, while the TCRdb copy is restricted to in-frame clones and leaves out a portion. The sample includes 360,000 or so clones, around 90% of them seen just once. Sequences were obtained from peripheral blood. All receptors come from a man younger than 35 with active or convalescent COVID-19.

In DNA, the CDR3 is TGTGCCAGTGGTGATAGCTCCTACGAGCAGTACTTC. Residues: CASGDSSYEQYF. V is TRBV19 and J is TRBJ2-7; D is undetermined. The CDR3 length is 12 residues. Trimming pared 8 bases from V and 0 bases from J, leaving 8 bases between. Germline V lookup: CDR1 LNHDA, CDR2 SQIVND (reference sequence).

The CDR3 loop is CASSSRQGGYGYTF. The CDR3 nucleotides read TGTGCCAGTAGTTCCCGACAGGGGGGTTATGGCTACACCTTC. The chain joins TRBV19 to TRBJ1-2; 9 bases are shared with TRBD1. After removal of 5 bases from V and 5 bases from J, the junction contained 6 bases not matched to a gene. CDR1 LNHDA and CDR2 SQIVND come from the germline V gene (reference sequence). The CDR3 is made up of 14 amino acids.

J is TRBJ2-3 and V is TRBV5-1, with TRBD1 matching 8 bases. V gave up 7 bases and J gave up 4 bases; unmatched junction bases: 11. The CDR3 length is 15 residues. CDR1 and CDR2 from the germline V gene are SGHRS and YFSETQ. Here the CDR3 reads CASLDRDRLPDTQYF. CDR3 nucleotides: TGCGCCAGCCTCGACCGGGACAGGCTCCCAGATACGCAGTATTTT.

CDR3 region: CASSPLIPNEKLFF. The CDR3, as DNA: TGTGCCAGCTCACCACTTATCCCCAATGAAAAACTGTTTTTT. J is TRBJ1-4 and V is TRBV18; D remains unclear. V was cut by 1 base and J by 5 bases, with 8 bases left in between. The CDR3 totals 14 residues. Looked up from germline, CDR1 is KGHSH and CDR2 is LQKENI.

A single count supports this clone. This chain uses TRBV9 with TRBJ2-1; unclear D gene. Germline-derived CDR1 and CDR2 are SGDLS and YYNGEE. The germline V and J ends were trimmed by 4 bases and 1 base, with 18 bases remaining between them. The CDR3 has 17 amino acids. This CDR3 reads CASSTEIWQSSYNEQFF. In DNA form, the CDR3 reads TGTGCCAGCAGCACAGAGATATGGCAGTCTTCCTACAATGAGCAGTTCTTC.

The genes are TRBV9 and TRBJ2-1; D is uncertain. V lost 4 bases and J lost 6, with 5 bases in between. Germline-derived CDR1 and CDR2 are SGDLS and YYNGEE. This CDR3 comprises 11 residues. This CDR3 reads CASSISNEQFF. For the CDR3, the DNA is TGTGCCAGCAGCATTAGCAATGAGCAGTTCTTC.

The V and J genes are TRBV5-1 and TRBJ2-7; maybe TRBD2 (5 bases). This CDR3 is built from 14 residues. V was cut by 0 bases and J by 4 bases, with 11 bases left in between. CDR1 is SGHRS, CDR2 YFSETQ, per germline. The CDR3 sequence: CASSLVGDRYEQYF. The CDR3 DNA reads as TGCGCCAGCAGCTTGGTCGGGGATCGGTACGAGCAGTACTTC. The full variable domain, completed using reference TRBV5-1 and TRBJ2-7, is KAGVTQTPRYLIKTRGQQVTLSCSPISGHRSVSWYQQTPGQGLQFLFEYFSETQRNKGNFPGRFSGRQFSNSRSEMNVSTLELGDSALYLCASSLVGDRYEQYFGPGTRLTVT.

The chain joins TRBV30 to TRBJ2-3, with D possibly matching TRBD2 (5 bases). This CDR3 spans 13 amino acids. CDR1 and CDR2 (germline): GTSNPN, SVGIG (reference sequence). V lost 0 bases, J lost 5 bases, and 9 bases lay in between. CDR3 in DNA: TGTGCCTGGAGTGTACTTCGGGGAGATACGCAGTATTTT. Its protein product is CAWSVLRGDTQYF.

The rearrangement links TRBV3-1 (or the pseudogene TRBV3-2) to TRBJ2-7, with no clear D. Per the germline V gene, CDR1 is LGHDT and CDR2 is YNNKEL (reference sequence). The CDR3 is 14 residues long. Trimming removed 2 bases from V and 0 bases from J, with 8 bases in between. The CDR3 here is CASSQNPSSYEQYF. The DNA of the CDR3 is TGTGCCAGCAGCCAAAATCCTAGCTCCTACGAGCAGTACTTC.

This clone has a single count. This chain connects TRBV6-2 or TRBV6-3 to TRBJ2-7, with 13 bases identical to TRBD2. The CDR3 is made up of 19 amino acids. The ends lost 1 base at V and 3 bases at J; junction bases unmatched: 12. Germline assignment: CDR1 MNHEY and CDR2 SVGEGT. The CDR3 DNA sequence: TGTGCCAGCAGTTACTTTGCCCCCGGACTAGCGGGAGCCGGCTACGAGCAGTACTTC. This sequence encodes CASSYFAPGLAGAGYEQYF.

In its sample, this clone was seen a few times. This rearrangement joins TRBV7-7 to TRBJ2-3; no definite D call. CDR3 length: 13 residues. Per the germline V gene, CDR1 is SSHAT and CDR2 is FNYEAQ (reference sequence). The V and J ends lost 6 bases and 4 bases respectively, with 11 bases between them. CDR3 nucleotide sequence: TGTGCCAGCAGAGAGGTCAACTCAGATACGCAGTATTTT. Translating gives CASREVNSDTQYF.

The chain couples TRBV18 to TRBJ1-2; D remains ambiguous. CDR3 length: 14 residues. Germline V gene data show CDR1 as KGHSH and CDR2 as LQKENI. Trimming removed 3 bases at V and 0 bases at J, with 8 bases between. CDR3 nucleotide sequence: TGTGCCAGCTCACCCCTGCAGGCTAACTATGGCTACACCTTC. Translated, it gives CASSPLQANYGYTF.

This clone was recorded once. This chain connects TRBV6-5 to TRBJ1-1; 7 nucleotides line up with TRBD1. V lost 0 bases and J lost 13; bases outside the gene matches: 14. Germline assignment: CDR1 MNHEY and CDR2 SVGAGI. The CDR3 has 15 residues. CDR3 loop: CASSYSKTGYAEGFF. The CDR3 DNA reads as TGTGCCAGCAGTTACTCGAAGACAGGGTATGCAGAGGGTTTCTTT.

The chain has TRBV7-9 and TRBJ1-3; tentative D call: TRBD1 (6 bases). This CDR3 region has 16 residues. Trimming left V 4 bases short and J 1 base short, with 14 bases between. Germline CDR1 is SEHNR and CDR2 is FQNEAQ (reference sequence). The CDR3 loop reads CASSSTGPWSGNTIYF. CDR3 in DNA: TGTGCCAGCAGCTCAACAGGGCCTTGGTCTGGAAACACCATATATTTT.

There are a few counts of this clone. The rearrangement joins TRBV9 to TRBJ2-1; TRBD1 matches at 9 bases. The CDR3 loop spans 15 amino acids. CDR1 and CDR2 from the germline V gene are SGDLS and YYNGEE. Trimming removed 5 bases from V and 6 bases from J; junction bases left unmatched: 9. The CDR3 protein is CASRPGQGAFNEQFF. CDR3 DNA: TGTGCCAGCAGGCCGGGACAGGGAGCGTTCAATGAGCAGTTCTTC.

The chain has TRBV3-1 (or the pseudogene TRBV3-2) and TRBJ2-5; 11 nucleotides match TRBD2. J gave up 5 bases and V 7 bases, and 12 bases lay outside the gene matches. Germline values: CDR1 LGHDT, CDR2 YNNKEL (reference sequence). The CDR3 loop spans 16 amino acids. In nucleotides, the CDR3 is TGTGCCAGCACGAAATTAGCGGGAGGGCCGAAGGAGACCCAGTACTTC. It translates to CASTKLAGGPKETQYF.

This clone turned up a few times. This chain connects TRBV12-3 or TRBV12-4 to TRBJ2-2; perhaps TRBD1 as D (6 bases). The V end lost 6 bases, the J end lost 5 bases, and 10 bases lay between the germline ends. This CDR3 has 13 residues. Here the CDR3 DNA reads TGTGCCAGCAGGCAGGACAGAACCGGGGAGCTGTTTTTT. Amino acids: CASRQDRTGELFF.

The chain links TRBV3-1 (or the pseudogene TRBV3-2) to TRBJ2-7; 9 bases are a match to TRBD1. J lost 5 bases, V lost 0 bases, and 5 bases had no gene match. The CDR3 has 15 residues. Per the germline V gene, CDR1 is LGHDT and CDR2 is YNNKEL (reference sequence). The CDR3 is CASSQDGTGWNEQYF. The CDR3 DNA reads as TGTGCCAGCAGCCAAGATGGGACAGGGTGGAACGAGCAGTACTTC.

The chain is built from TRBV19 and TRBJ2-4; the D gene is possibly TRBD1 (6 bases). V lost 1 base, J lost 0 bases, and 13 bases lay in between. The CDR3 loop spans 17 amino acids. Germline V CDR1 and CDR2: LNHDA, SQIVND (reference sequence). For the CDR3, the DNA is TGTGCCAGTAGTATAGTAAGGACAGTCCTAGCCAAAAACATTCAGTACTTC. Translating gives CASSIVRTVLAKNIQYF.

This clone was recorded once. The sample holds other DNA sequences that translate to the same CDR3. The rearrangement joins TRBV11-2 to TRBJ1-1, with a possible D match to TRBD1 (5 bases). Germline V gene data show CDR1 as SGHAT and CDR2 as FQNNGV. The CDR3 runs to 14 residues. The V gene lost 1 base and the J gene lost 0 bases, with 6 bases spanning the gap. DNA for the CDR3: TGTGCCAGCAGCTTAGGGGGGGTGAACACTGAAGCTTTCTTT. It is translated as CASSLGGVNTEAFF.

The chain uses TRBV14 and TRBJ1-6, with 8 bases that match TRBD1. V was clipped by 1 base and J by 6 bases; unmatched bases: 8. Germline loops: CDR1 SGHDN, CDR2 FVKESK. The CDR3 is 17 residues long. For the CDR3, the DNA is TGTGCCAGCAGCCAAGGGTTGTCCAGGGGGCTTAATTCACCCCTCCACTTT. Protein sequence: CASSQGLSRGLNSPLHF.

The chain links TRBV9 to TRBJ2-2; D possibly corresponds to TRBD2 (6 bases). V shed 0 bases and J shed 3 bases, with 12 bases lying between them. The CDR3 has 16 amino acids. CDR1 SGDLS and CDR2 YYNGEE come from the germline V gene. CDR3: CASSVDLGGYTGELFF. Here the CDR3 DNA reads TGTGCCAGCAGCGTAGATTTGGGAGGATACACCGGGGAGCTGTTTTTT.

The chain employs TRBV27 and TRBJ1-4; D perhaps matches TRBD1 (6 bases). Germline V CDR1 and CDR2: MNHEY, SMNVEV (reference sequence). This CDR3 is built from 14 residues. The V end was cut by 6 bases, the J end by 7 bases, with 15 bases between. CDR3 sequence reads: CASSEQGRAEKLFF. The CDR3, as DNA: TGTGCCAGCAGCGAACAGGGCAGGGCTGAAAAACTGTTTTTT. The entire variable domain, with the rest obtained from reference TRBV27 and TRBJ1-4, is as follows: EAQVTQNPRYLITVTGKKLTVTCSQNMNHEYMSWYRQDPGLGLRQIYYSMNVEVTDKGDVPEGYKVSRKEKRNFPLILESPSPNQTSLYFCASSEQGRAEKLFFGSGTQLSVL.

This clone was seen once. The chain joins TRBV11-2 to TRBJ1-1; TRBD1 matches at 7 bases. With V trimmed by 7 bases and J by 6 bases, 23 bases remained unmatched. The CDR3 contains 18 residues. Germline V lookup: CDR1 SGHAT, CDR2 FQNNGV. CDR3: CASTLGKGGEARGAEAFF. The CDR3, as DNA: TGTGCCAGCACCTTGGGGAAAGGGGGCGAGGCCCGGGGTGCTGAAGCTTTCTTT.

The chain joins TRBV28 to TRBJ2-3; 11 positions match TRBD2. The junction had 6 bases not matched to a gene; V was cut back by 8 bases and J by 2 bases. Germline CDR1 is MDHEN and CDR2 is SYDVKM. The CDR3 totals 15 residues. CDR3 loop: CASRLAGQYTDTQYF. The CDR3 DNA reads as TGTGCCAGCCGACTAGCGGGGCAATACACAGATACGCAGTATTTT.

The genes are TRBV7-3 and TRBJ2-1; D unresolved. Germline V CDR1 and CDR2: SGHTA, FQGTGA. The CDR3 is 14 amino acids. Trimming took off 0 bases at V and 3 bases at J, with 6 bases between the two ends. This chain's CDR3 is CASSLTASYNEQFF. The CDR3, as DNA: TGTGCCAGCAGCTTAACAGCTAGCTACAATGAGCAGTTCTTC.

The rearrangement links TRBV10-3 to TRBJ2-5; 10 bases are shared with TRBD2. V lost 2 bases and J lost 4; bases outside the gene matches: 7. The CDR3 totals 16 residues. Germline values: CDR1 ENHRY, CDR2 SYGVKD. CDR3 DNA: TGTGCCATCAGTGAGAGCCTAGCGGGAGCAGCAGAGACCCAGTACTTC. Its translation is CAISESLAGAAETQYF.

The chain recombines TRBV7-2 with TRBJ1-2; TRBD1 matches 9 bases. Germline CDR1 reads SGHTA; CDR2 reads FQGNSA. After removal of 1 base from V and 7 bases from J, the junction contained 7 bases not matched to a gene. The CDR3 contains 15 residues. The CDR3 sequence: CASSLDSGTGSGYTF. As DNA, the CDR3 is TGTGCCAGCAGCTTAGATTCCGGGACAGGGTCTGGCTACACCTTC.

This rearrangement joins TRBV27 to TRBJ1-4; no clear D. The CDR3 length is 13 residues. The V end was cut by 6 bases, the J end by 12 bases, with 17 bases between. Germline assignment: CDR1 MNHEY and CDR2 SMNVEV (reference sequence). The CDR3 sequence: CASRGVGRVELFF. The DNA of the CDR3 is TGTGCCAGCAGAGGAGTAGGCCGGGTTGAACTGTTTTTT.

The chain links TRBV19 to TRBJ2-5; 9 bases align to TRBD2. The CDR3 totals 14 residues. V was pared by 7 bases and J by 4 bases, with 7 bases of the junction left unmatched. Germline values: CDR1 LNHDA, CDR2 SQIVND (reference sequence). In nucleotides, the CDR3 is TGTGCCAGTACCATAGGGACTAGCCCAGAGACCCAGTACTTC. It specifies CASTIGTSPETQYF.

V and J are TRBV7-2 and TRBJ1-1; D unresolved. Germline V gives CDR1 SGHTA, CDR2 FQGNSA. The CDR3 contains 15 residues. With 5 bases removed from V and 3 bases from J, the gap between germline ends came to 16 bases. The CDR3 region has the DNA TGTGCCAGCAGCACTATAGGTCGTGGTGACACTGAAGCTTTCTTT. The encoded protein is CASSTIGRGDTEAFF.

This CDR3 reads CASSIGTGKATYEQYF. In DNA form, the CDR3 reads TGTGCCAGTAGCATCGGGACAGGAAAAGCAACCTACGAGCAGTACTTC. The chain employs TRBV19 and TRBJ2-7, with 8 nucleotides matching TRBD1. The V and J ends lost 6 bases and 2 bases, in that order; junction bases with no gene match: 12. CDR3 size: 16 residues. Looked up from germline, CDR1 is LNHDA and CDR2 is SQIVND (reference sequence).